This TCR beta chain was obtained from a study of T cells after posttransplantation cyclophosphamide. The naive gate required viable CD3+CD4+ or CD3+CD8+ cells with CCR7+CD45RA+CD45RO-CD95-CD27+CD28+ phenotype. The protocol was immunoSEQ multiplex PCR, while the TCRdb copy is restricted to in-frame clones and leaves out a portion. The table has about 32,000 clones, 91% seen once; the top ten hold about 0.1%. The sample taken for sequencing was naive CD4+ T cells sorted from blood. This sequence originates from a man younger than 45 in good health and a related stem cell transplant donor.

The CDR3 region is CSVGTGGAKNIQYF. The CDR3 bases are TGCAGCGTTGGGACAGGGGGAGCCAAAAACATTCAGTACTTC. The J gene is TRBJ2-4, the V gene TRBV29-1, with 10 nucleotides matching TRBD1. J was trimmed by 0 bases and V by 4 bases; bases with no gene match: 0. The CDR3 contains 14 residues. Germline V gene lookup returns CDR1 SQVTM and CDR2 ANQGSEA.